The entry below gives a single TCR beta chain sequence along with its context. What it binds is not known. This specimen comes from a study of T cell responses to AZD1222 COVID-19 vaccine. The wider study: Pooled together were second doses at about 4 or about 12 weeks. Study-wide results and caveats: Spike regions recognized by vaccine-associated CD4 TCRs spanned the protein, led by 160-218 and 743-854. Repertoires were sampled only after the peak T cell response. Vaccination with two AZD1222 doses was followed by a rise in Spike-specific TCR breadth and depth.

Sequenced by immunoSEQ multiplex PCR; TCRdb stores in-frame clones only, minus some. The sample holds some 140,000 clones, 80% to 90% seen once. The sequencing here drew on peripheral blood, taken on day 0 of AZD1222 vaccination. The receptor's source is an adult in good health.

The CDR3 loop reads CASSIDRGSPYEQYF. Written as DNA, the CDR3 is TGTGCCAGTAGTATAGATCGGGGTTCCCCCTACGAGCAGTACTTC. The chain carries TRBV19 and TRBJ2-7, with D possibly TRBD2 on 5 matching bases. CDR1 is LNHDA, CDR2 SQIVND, per germline (reference sequence). V lost 0 bases to trimming and J lost 2 bases, with 11 bases between them. CDR3 size: 15 residues.